This TCR beta chain was found in a study of blood T cell repertoires in COVID-19. Study summary: Sources were T cells, B-cell-depleted T cells, or PBMCs; the material itself was cDNA or gDNA.

The V end was cut by 5 bases, the J end by 3 bases, with 13 bases between. CDR3 length: 14 residues. Germline-derived CDR1 and CDR2 are KGHSH and LQKENI. Original methodology: From reference gene primer amplification, estimates of nucleated cell counts were derived. Only in-frame clones appear in the TCRdb table, and some are missing; sequencing was by immunoSEQ multiplex PCR. The V and J calls and clone size are taken from that table; D and trimming were inferred from the DNA. The sample lists 200,000 to 300,000 clones; 86% were seen once. The receptor was derived from a woman aged 80 or over with COVID-19, enrolled during active disease. Specimen: peripheral blood. This chain links TRBV18 with TRBJ1-1; no clear D. The CDR3: CASSADWRDTEAFF. The CDR3 DNA follows: TGTGCCAGCTCAGCCGACTGGAGGGACACTGAAGCTTTCTTT.